The T cell receptor beta chain under discussion was sequenced for a study of response to subunit inactivated influenza vaccine. TCRdb re-called the RT-PCR reads with MiXCR, one entry per CDR3 protein. The sample contains about 780,000 distinct CDR3 sequences, less than 20% of which appear only once. The CDR3 spans 14 residues. J lost 4 bases, V lost 4 bases, and 6 bases had no gene match. Sequenced here: PBMCs from blood, sampled 5 days after vaccination. The chain is built from TRBV12-3 or TRBV12-4 and TRBJ2-7; TRBD1 matches at 8 bases. The receptor was isolated from a man over 45 who received an inactivated influenza vaccine. The CDR3 nucleotides read TGTGCCAGCAGTTCCGCCCGACAGGGGTACGAGCAGTACTTC. This gives the protein CASSSARQGYEQYF.